Listed here are 24 T cell receptor beta chains from one sample, sequenced in a study of OX40 agonist ivuxolimab in advanced cancers. Library preparation was by the immunoSEQ multiplex PCR assay. TCRdb limited this immuneACCESS table to in-frame rearrangements with V and J called. A share of clones is missing; checked studies link under half to unresolved V genes, and the rest is unexplained. This sample has some 14,000 clones in its table, and 80% of those were observed once. 30% to 45% of the sample lies in the top ten. The sample in question was CD4+ or CD8+ T cells sorted from blood, obtained in a trial of the OX40 agonist ivuxolimab. The receptors were gathered from an adult with an advanced solid tumor such as melanoma, head and neck, liver or kidney cancer.

The chain has TRBV5-1 and TRBJ2-7; 7 bases are a match to TRBD1. Germline V gives CDR1 SGHRS, CDR2 YFSETQ. The CDR3 extends over 16 amino acids. V shed 3 bases and J 2 bases; nucleotides not matched to a gene: 11. The CDR3 sequence: CASSSDRVIPTYEQYF. As DNA, the CDR3 is TGCGCCAGCAGCTCCGACAGGGTGATTCCCACCTACGAGCAGTACTTC.

The chain uses TRBV7-9 and TRBJ1-4, with a weak D call TRBD1 (6 bases). The CDR3 extends over 13 amino acids. V lost 7 bases and J 4 bases, leaving 10 bases between the germline ends. Germline loops: CDR1 SEHNR, CDR2 FQNEAQ (reference sequence). Here the CDR3 reads CASTTGINEKLFF. The CDR3 DNA is TGTGCCAGCACCACAGGGATTAATGAAAAACTGTTTTTT.

The V call is TRBV9, the J call TRBJ2-2; 7 bases agree with TRBD1. The length of the CDR3 is 15 residues. V shed 5 bases and J 2 bases; nucleotides not matched to a gene: 6. CDR1 and CDR2 from the germline V gene are SGDLS and YYNGEE. CDR3 in amino acids: CASSQGDRNTGELFF. CDR3 DNA: TGTGCCAGCAGTCAGGGGGACCGCAACACCGGGGAGCTGTTTTTT. The full variable domain, with the rest looked up from reference TRBV9 and TRBJ2-2, is DSGVTQTPKHLITATGQRVTLRCSPRSGDLSVYWYQQSLDQGLQFLIQYYNGEERAKGNILERFSAQQFPDLHSELNLSSLELGDSALYFCASSQGDRNTGELFFGEGSRLTVL.

The rearrangement uses TRBV7-6 and TRBJ2-7; 12 bases line up with TRBD2. Germline-derived CDR1 and CDR2 are SGHVS and FNYEAQ. V dropped 5 bases and J dropped 6; count of bases not matched to a gene: 8. There are 15 residues in the CDR3. The CDR3 bases are TGTGCCAGCAGCGCCTTAACTAGCGGGGGGCCCGAGCAGTACTTC. Protein sequence: CASSALTSGGPEQYF.

The chain couples TRBV6-5 to TRBJ1-1; D is possibly TRBD1 (5 bases). The CDR3 sequence is 14 residues long. V was pared by 2 bases and J by 6 bases, with 13 bases between. Per germline, CDR1 MNHEY and CDR2 SVGAGI. CDR3 bases: TGTGCCAGCAGTTACGGGGCAGGGTTGGCTGAAGCTTTCTTT. It codes for CASSYGAGLAEAFF.

This sequence joins TRBV10-3 and TRBJ2-3; the match to TRBD2 covers 9 bases. The length of the CDR3 is 15 residues. In germline, CDR1 is ENHRY, CDR2 SYGVKD. V shed 5 bases, J shed 2 bases, and the junction held 5 bases outside the gene matches. In DNA form, the CDR3 reads TGTGCCATCAGTCCCAGCGGGGGGTCCACAGATACGCAGTATTTT. As protein: CAISPSGGSTDTQYF.

The J gene is TRBJ2-5, the V gene TRBV7-9; D perhaps matches TRBD2 (5 bases). V lost 0 bases and J 4 bases, leaving 6 bases between the germline ends. The CDR3 spans 13 residues. Germline lookup yields CDR1 SEHNR and CDR2 FQNEAQ (reference sequence). CDR3 coding DNA: TGTGCCAGCAGCTTAGCCCGGGGAGAGACCCAGTACTTC. Translation: CASSLARGETQYF.

The chain couples TRBV27 to TRBJ1-1; D is uncertain. CDR1 is MNHEY and CDR2 is SMNVEV in the germline V gene (reference sequence). This CDR3 region has 12 residues. Trimming took 8 bases from V and 3 from J, leaving 10 bases between them. In DNA form, the CDR3 reads TGTGCCAGCTCGGGAGGGTACACTGAAGCTTTCTTT. This codes for CASSGGYTEAFF.

About this clone: A read error may explain this, as a much larger clone is one base away. The same CDR3 can be traced to other DNA sequences in this sample. The chain couples TRBV7-9 to TRBJ2-3, with D tentatively TRBD1 or TRBD2 (5 bases each). Germline CDR1 SEHNR, CDR2 FQNEAQ (reference sequence). The CDR3 covers 14 residues. The V end lost 1 base, the J end lost 3 bases, and 8 bases lay between the germline ends. CDR3 coding DNA: TGTGCCAGCAGCTTAGTTGGGGGTACAGATACGCAGTATTTT. As protein: CASSLVGGTDTQYF. The full variable domain, its missing parts supplied by reference TRBV7-9 and TRBJ2-3, is DTGVSQNPRHKITKRGQNVTFRCDPISEHNRLYWYRQTLGQGPEFLTYFQNEAQLEKSRLLSDRFSAERPKGSFSTLEIQRTEQGDSAMYLCASSLVGGTDTQYFGPGTRLTVL.

The rearrangement links TRBV4-1 to TRBJ2-7, with D tentatively TRBD1 (6 bases). CDR3 length equals 14 residues. V lost 8 bases, J lost 2 bases, and 16 bases lay in between. The germline gives CDR1 MGHRA, CDR2 YSYEKL. CDR3 nucleotide sequence: TGCGCCAGCGCTACTCGGGACATCACCTACGAGCAGTACTTC. It yields the protein CASATRDITYEQYF.

The J gene is TRBJ2-5, the V gene TRBV4-3; TRBD1 is a possible D gene (6 bases). Trimming left V 0 bases short and J 2 bases short, with 10 bases between. The CDR3 spans 15 residues. Germline CDR1 reads LGHNA; CDR2 reads YSLEER. The CDR3 nucleotides read TGCGCCAGCAGCCAAGATTCGGGACAACAAGAGACCCAGTACTTC. Encoded protein: CASSQDSGQQETQYF.

The chain links TRBV28 to TRBJ2-7, with D unclear. The germline V gene has CDR1 MDHEN and CDR2 SYDVKM. Trimming stripped 2 bases from V and 2 bases from J, with 22 bases between. CDR3 length: 18 residues. The DNA of the CDR3 is TGTGCCAGCAGTTTACGTGGCGAGCCAACGGCACACACCTACGAGCAGTACTTC. Translated, it gives CASSLRGEPTAHTYEQYF.

The chain has TRBV11-2 and TRBJ2-1; 7 nucleotides match TRBD1. The CDR3 has 18 residues. Germline values: CDR1 SGHAT, CDR2 FQNNGV. J gave up 4 bases and V 0 bases, and 12 bases lay outside the gene matches. The CDR3 region has the DNA TGTGCCAGCAGCTTAGACCGACAGGGCTTTTACCTTTACAATGAGCAGTTCTTC. It is translated as CASSLDRQGFYLYNEQFF.

The chain uses TRBV6-5 and TRBJ2-3, with D uncertain. This CDR3 has 15 residues. The germline CDR1 and CDR2 sequences are MNHEY and SVGAGI. Trimming removed 6 bases at V and 3 bases at J, with 16 bases between. CDR3: CASSPLVALTDTQYF. The CDR3 DNA is TGTGCCAGCAGCCCCCTAGTAGCCCTAACAGATACGCAGTATTTT.

This clone appeared a single time. V and J are TRBV27 and TRBJ2-7; no clear D gene. The ends were cut back, 5 bases at V and 1 base at J, with 9 bases in the middle. CDR1 and CDR2 (germline): MNHEY, SMNVEV (reference sequence). The length of the CDR3 is 13 residues. CDR3 protein: CASSLQVSYEQYF. In nucleotides, the CDR3 is TGTGCCAGCAGTCTACAAGTTTCCTACGAGCAGTACTTC.

The chain links TRBV18 to TRBJ1-5; D gene uncertain. V dropped 3 bases and J dropped 5 bases, with 20 bases sitting between them. Per the germline V gene, CDR1 is KGHSH and CDR2 is LQKENI. CDR3 length: 17 residues. CDR3: CASSPVQSDRLDQPQHF. The CDR3 region has the DNA TGTGCCAGCTCACCGGTACAGTCGGATCGTCTCGATCAGCCCCAGCATTTT.

The genes are TRBV5-4 and TRBJ2-3, with TRBD1 matching 8 bases. This CDR3 has 15 amino acids. CDR1 is SGHNT and CDR2 is YYREEE in the germline V gene (reference sequence). V lost 4 bases to trimming and J lost 3 bases; unmatched junction nucleotides: 7. The CDR3 region has the DNA TGTGCCAGCAGCCCCGGACAGGGAGATACAGATACGCAGTATTTT. Residues: CASSPGQGDTDTQYF.

In DNA form, the CDR3 reads TGCGCCAGCTATGGCACCGGGGAGCTGTTTTTT. Amino acids: CASYGTGELFF. The chain couples TRBV5-1 to TRBJ2-2, with no clear D. CDR1 and CDR2 (germline): SGHRS, YFSETQ. The ends were cut back, 7 bases at V and 4 bases at J, with 5 bases in the middle. CDR3 size: 11 residues.

This rearrangement joins TRBV27 to TRBJ2-5, with D perhaps TRBD2 (8 bases). Germline V gives CDR1 MNHEY, CDR2 SMNVEV (reference sequence). The length of the CDR3 is 17 residues. Trimming cost V 4 bases and J 2 bases, with 20 bases left between them. CDR3 DNA sequence: TGTGCCAGCAGTTCCCACGGGGACAGCGGGAGTCAAGAGACCCAGTACTTC. Amino acids: CASSSHGDSGSQETQYF.

V is TRBV4-2 and J is TRBJ1-2; the D is unclear. From germline, CDR1 is LGHNA and CDR2 YNFKEQ. The V gene lost 0 bases and the J gene lost 2 bases, with 7 bases spanning the gap. This CDR3 contains 14 residues. The CDR3 nucleotides are TGTGCCAGCAGCCAAGATAAGGTAAACTATGGCTACACCTTC. Its translation is CASSQDKVNYGYTF.

This sequence joins TRBV6-5 and TRBJ2-2; possibly TRBD1 for D (6 bases). The CDR3 extends over 14 amino acids. The germline V gene encodes CDR1 MNHEY and CDR2 SVGAGI. V was shortened by 7 bases and J by 4 bases, with 13 bases between the two germline ends. CDR3 DNA sequence: TGTGCCAGCACCCATGGGACATTCACCGGGGAGCTGTTTTTT. This encodes CASTHGTFTGELFF.

This chain links TRBV2 with TRBJ2-2, with TRBD1 identical over 7 bases. Germline lookup yields CDR1 SNHLY and CDR2 FYNNEI. The CDR3 consists of 15 residues. J was trimmed by 0 bases and V by 6 bases; bases with no gene match: 4. The CDR3 bases are TGTGCCAGCAGAGGGGACAGTACGAACACCGGGGAGCTGTTTTTT. Translated: CASRGDSTNTGELFF.

The rearrangement links TRBV27 to TRBJ2-7, with 8 nucleotides matching TRBD2. CDR1 and CDR2 from the germline V gene are MNHEY and SMNVEV (reference sequence). V lost 4 bases to trimming and J lost 3 bases; unmatched junction nucleotides: 11. CDR3 length equals 16 residues. CDR3 bases: TGTGCCAGCAGTTCTGAGATCGGCACTAGCGGCTACGAGCAGTACTTC. This encodes CASSSEIGTSGYEQYF.

V is TRBV9 and J is TRBJ1-1, with D possibly being TRBD1 (6 bases). Deletions cut 3 bases from V and 2 bases from J, with 14 bases between. The V gene's germline CDR1 is SGDLS and CDR2 YYNGEE. This CDR3 region has 15 residues. For the CDR3, the DNA is TGTGCCAGCAGCGAAACACAGGGTCGTAACACTGAAGCTTTCTTT. Amino acid sequence: CASSETQGRNTEAFF.